The present T cell receptor (beta chain) was sequenced within a study of shared clonotypes between healthy human individuals. Germline values: CDR1 SGHDT, CDR2 YYEEEE. The CDR3 is 14 amino acids. Trimming cost V 4 bases and J 2 bases, with 12 bases left between them. Using immunoSEQ multiplex PCR, the repertoire was profiled, and TCRdb retains in-frame clones only, with some absent. This table holds over a million clones, 70% to 80% found once. The chain is built from TRBV5-6 and TRBJ1-2, with D tentatively TRBD1 (5 bases). The sample comprised memory CD4+ T cells sorted from blood. Subset: CD45RA-negative fraction. The clonotype comes from a man between 18 and 29 years old in good health. CDR3 nucleotide sequence: TGTGCCAGCAGCAAGGACCAGGGAAACTATGGCTACACCTTC. This translates into CASSKDQGNYGYTF.